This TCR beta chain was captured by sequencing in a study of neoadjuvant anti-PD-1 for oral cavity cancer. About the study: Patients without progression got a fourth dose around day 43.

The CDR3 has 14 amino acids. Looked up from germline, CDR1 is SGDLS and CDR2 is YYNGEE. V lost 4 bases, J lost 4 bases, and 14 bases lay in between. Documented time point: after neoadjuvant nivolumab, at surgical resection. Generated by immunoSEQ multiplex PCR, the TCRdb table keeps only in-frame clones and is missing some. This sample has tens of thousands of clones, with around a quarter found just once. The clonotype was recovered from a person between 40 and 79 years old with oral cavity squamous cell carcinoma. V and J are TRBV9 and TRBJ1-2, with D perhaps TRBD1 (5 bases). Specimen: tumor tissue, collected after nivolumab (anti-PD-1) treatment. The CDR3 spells CASSQEVGGYGYTF. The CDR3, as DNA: TGTGCCAGCAGCCAAGAAGTGGGGGGCTATGGCTACACCTTC.